The 21 T cell receptor beta chains presented below share a single source sample, sequenced in a study of T cell responses to AZD1222 COVID-19 vaccine. This table comes from immunoSEQ multiplex PCR, and its TCRdb copy is limited to in-frame clones, with some not included. There are some 100,000 clones in the sample; approximately 90% occur only once, and around 12% lies in the top ten. The sequencing here drew on peripheral blood, taken on day 0 of AZD1222 vaccination. The receptor set was obtained from an adult in good health.

The V call is TRBV9, the J call TRBJ1-6, with unresolved D. CDR1 is SGDLS, CDR2 YYNGEE, per germline. This CDR3 has 14 amino acids. With 0 bases removed from V and 8 bases from J, the gap between germline ends came to 9 bases. CDR3 bases: TGTGCCAGCAGCGTAGCTGGCCTAGATTCACCCCTCCACTTT. It encodes CASSVAGLDSPLHF. The variable domain in full, completed from reference TRBV9 and TRBJ1-6, reads DSGVTQTPKHLITATGQRVTLRCSPRSGDLSVYWYQQSLDQGLQFLIQYYNGEERAKGNILERFSAQQFPDLHSELNLSSLELGDSALYFCASSVAGLDSPLHFGNGTRLTVT.

The rearrangement links TRBV7-2 to TRBJ1-5, with D maybe TRBD1 (5 bases). Deletions cut 3 bases from V and 0 bases from J, with 9 bases between. The CDR3 spans 15 residues. Germline V gene data show CDR1 as SGHTA and CDR2 as FQGNSA. The CDR3 protein is CASSFDSYSNQPQHF. The CDR3 DNA sequence: TGTGCCAGCAGCTTTGACAGTTATAGCAATCAGCCCCAGCATTTT.

V gene TRBV6-2 or TRBV6-3 combines with J gene TRBJ2-7; tentative D call: TRBD2 (6 bases). The V end was cut by 0 bases, the J end by 4 bases, with 16 bases between. Germline V lookup: CDR1 MNHEY, CDR2 SVGEGT. CDR3 length equals 16 residues. CDR3 DNA sequence: TGTGCCAGCAGTTACTCGATTAAGGCAGGGAGGTACGAGCAGTACTTC. Translated: CASSYSIKAGRYEQYF.

The rearrangement joins TRBV28 to TRBJ1-1; D perhaps matches TRBD1 (5 bases). The V and J ends lost 6 bases and 2 bases respectively, with 13 bases between them. The CDR3 totals 14 residues. Germline CDR1 is MDHEN and CDR2 is SYDVKM. CDR3: CASRMGRGNTEAFF. The CDR3 nucleotides are TGTGCCAGCAGGATGGGACGAGGTAACACTGAAGCTTTCTTT.

The J gene is TRBJ1-1, the V gene TRBV7-2; 8 bases line up with TRBD1. After removal of 6 bases from V and 5 bases from J, the junction contained 8 bases not matched to a gene. Germline CDR1 SGHTA, CDR2 FQGNSA. The CDR3 totals 14 residues. CDR3: CASSKDREITEAFF. The CDR3 DNA is TGTGCCAGCAGTAAGGACAGGGAAATAACTGAAGCTTTCTTT. The whole variable domain, remainder taken from reference TRBV7-2 and TRBJ1-1, is GAGVSQSPSNKVTEKGKDVELRCDPISGHTALYWYRQSLGQGLEFLIYFQGNSAPDKSGLPSDRFSAERTGGSVSTLTIQRTQQEDSAVYLCASSKDREITEAFFGQGTRLTVV.

V gene TRBV7-8 combines with J gene TRBJ1-2; 7 nucleotides agree with TRBD1. The CDR3 is made up of 15 amino acids. V shed 3 bases, J shed 6 bases, and the junction held 10 bases outside the gene matches. CDR1 and CDR2 (germline): SGHVS, FQNEAQ. The DNA for the CDR3 is TGTGCCAGCAGCTTGTCATCTCTCGGGACAGATGGCTACACCTTC. It is translated as CASSLSSLGTDGYTF.

The chain is built from TRBV7-2 and TRBJ1-2, with D perhaps TRBD1 (5 bases). Trimming pared 5 bases from V and 3 bases from J, leaving 16 bases between. Germline CDR1 is SGHTA and CDR2 is FQGNSA. The CDR3 consists of 15 residues. CDR3 region: CASSPGTGDHYGYTF. The CDR3 DNA reads TGTGCCAGCAGCCCTGGGACGGGGGACCACTATGGCTACACCTTC.

This clone was found a few times. The chain couples TRBV7-2 to TRBJ1-3; 7 bases fit TRBD1. The J segment lost 2 bases and the V segment lost 6 bases, leaving 7 bases of the junction unmatched. Germline CDR1 and CDR2: SGHTA and FQGNSA. The CDR3 covers 15 residues. Written as DNA, the CDR3 is TGTGCCAGCAGACTTAGGGACAGCGCTGGAAACACCATATATTTT. Translation: CASRLRDSAGNTIYF.

The V gene is TRBV3-1 (or the pseudogene TRBV3-2), the J gene TRBJ2-7; D uncertain. In germline, CDR1 is LGHDT, CDR2 YNNKEL (reference sequence). V dropped 2 bases and J dropped 7 bases, with 9 bases sitting between them. The CDR3 contains 12 residues. The CDR3 sequence is CASSQISGEQYF. CDR3 DNA sequence: TGTGCCAGCAGCCAAATTAGTGGAGAGCAGTACTTC.

The chain links TRBV9 to TRBJ2-7; 8 bases align to TRBD2. The germline CDR1 and CDR2 sequences are SGDLS and YYNGEE. V trimming: 5 bases; J trimming: 0 bases; junction bases outside the gene matches: 7. This CDR3 has 15 amino acids. CDR3 amino acids: CASSTSGLSSYEQYF. CDR3 nucleotides: TGTGCCAGCAGTACTAGCGGCCTAAGCTCCTACGAGCAGTACTTC.

The chain joins TRBV28 to TRBJ1-2, with TRBD1 matching over 10 bases. Looked up from germline, CDR1 is MDHEN and CDR2 is SYDVKM. With 5 bases clipped from V and 1 base from J, the junction kept 7 bases outside the gene matches. This CDR3 has 16 residues. The CDR3 DNA reads as TGTGCCAGCAGTGAAGCCGGGACAGGGGTTAACTATGGCTACACCTTC. This translates into CASSEAGTGVNYGYTF.

J is TRBJ2-6 and V is TRBV28; D may be TRBD1 (6 bases). CDR1 and CDR2 (germline): MDHEN, SYDVKM. The V end was cut by 5 bases, the J end by 0 bases, with 8 bases between. The CDR3 covers 15 residues. This CDR3 reads CASSNRVSGANVLTF. For the CDR3, the DNA is TGTGCCAGCAGTAACAGGGTCTCTGGGGCCAACGTCCTGACTTTC.

Here the CDR3 DNA reads TGTGCCAGCAGCTTAAAACTAGCGGGAGCGAATGAGCAGTTCTTC. Translating it yields CASSLKLAGANEQFF. The chain is built from TRBV7-2 and TRBJ2-1; 11 bases agree with TRBD2. Germline V gene data show CDR1 as SGHTA and CDR2 as FQGNSA. V lost 2 bases to trimming and J lost 7 bases; unmatched junction nucleotides: 4. There are 15 residues in the CDR3. Complete variable domain (other parts from reference TRBV7-2 and TRBJ2-1): GAGVSQSPSNKVTEKGKDVELRCDPISGHTALYWYRQSLGQGLEFLIYFQGNSAPDKSGLPSDRFSAERTGGSVSTLTIQRTQQEDSAVYLCASSLKLAGANEQFFGPGTRLTVL.

The chain employs TRBV15 and TRBJ1-4; D not resolved. From germline, CDR1 is LNHNV and CDR2 YYDKDF (reference sequence). CDR3 length: 15 amino acids. V lost 0 bases, J lost 7 bases, and 12 bases lay in between. CDR3 sequence reads: CATSRDFNVGEKLFF. The CDR3, as DNA: TGTGCCACCAGCAGAGATTTTAACGTGGGTGAAAAACTGTTTTTT.

The chain employs TRBV19 and TRBJ1-1; tentative D call: TRBD1 (6 bases). This CDR3 comprises 15 residues. V lost 7 bases and J 1 base, leaving 16 bases between the germline ends. CDR1 LNHDA and CDR2 SQIVND come from the germline V gene (reference sequence). The CDR3 region has the DNA TGTGCCAGTAAAATTCGTCAGGGACAGAACACTGAAGCTTTCTTT. It is translated as CASKIRQGQNTEAFF.

The chain couples TRBV4-3 to TRBJ2-3; 9 bases match TRBD2. Unmatched junction bases numbered 11, after V lost 0 bases and J lost 7 bases. The CDR3 has 17 amino acids. Germline loops: CDR1 LGHNA, CDR2 YSLEER. The CDR3 bases are TGCGCCAGCAGCCAAGATCTCGTTGCGGGAGGGACGAATACGCAGTATTTT. Protein: CASSQDLVAGGTNTQYF.

The V and J genes are TRBV19 and TRBJ2-7, with D maybe TRBD1 (6 bases). The CDR3 length is 15 residues. The germline V gene encodes CDR1 LNHDA and CDR2 SQIVND (reference sequence). V was pared by 5 bases and J by 0 bases, with 14 bases between. The CDR3 loop reads CASSGRDKSSYEQYF. The CDR3 bases are TGTGCCAGTAGTGGCCGGGACAAGAGCTCCTACGAGCAGTACTTC.

The CDR3 DNA follows: TGCGCCAGCAGCCACGTCGGGGGGTCCCAAGAGACCCAGTACTTC. As protein: CASSHVGGSQETQYF. The gene calls are TRBV4-1 and TRBJ2-5; the match to TRBD2 covers 7 bases. The germline gives CDR1 MGHRA, CDR2 YSYEKL. This CDR3 region has 15 residues. Unmatched junction bases numbered 5, after V lost 3 bases and J lost 1 base.

V gene TRBV6-5 combines with J gene TRBJ2-2; D not resolved. The CDR3 consists of 11 residues. V lost 10 bases and J lost 8, with 11 bases in between. Germline CDR1 is MNHEY and CDR2 is SVGAGI. CDR3 DNA: TGTGCCATCAGGCCGAGAGGGGAGCTGTTTTTT. It codes for CAIRPRGELFF.

This chain links TRBV19 with TRBJ2-2, with TRBD1 identical over 10 bases. This CDR3 region has 15 residues. Germline CDR1 is LNHDA and CDR2 is SQIVND (reference sequence). V shed 6 bases and J 3 bases; nucleotides not matched to a gene: 4. This CDR3 reads CASRDRGRDTGELFF. The CDR3 region has the DNA TGTGCCAGTAGAGACAGGGGGCGGGACACCGGGGAGCTGTTTTTT.

V and J are TRBV7-6 and TRBJ2-5; 7 bases align to TRBD2. This CDR3 has 14 amino acids. The germline V gene encodes CDR1 SGHVS and CDR2 FNYEAQ. Trimming at V came to 5 bases and at J to 1 base, leaving 4 bases not matched to a gene. The CDR3 nucleotides read TGTGCCAGCAGCCCGGGACTAACCCAAGAGACCCAGTACTTC. Residues: CASSPGLTQETQYF.